One TCR beta chain is described in this entry. It has no known antigen specificity. No clone much larger than this one lies a single base away; base qualities are absent. From the germline V gene, CDR1 is SGHRS and CDR2 is YFSETQ. V loses 4 bases, J loses 0 bases, and the germline ends lie 14 bases apart. The CDR3 numbers 16 residues from cysteine through phenylalanine. Just CDR3 DNA is preserved here, 48 bases in frame from base 1. This sample was taken from a study of CD8 T cells in Susac syndrome (dated by TCRdb to between 2017 and 2020). A note on the overall study: The study used repertoire sequencing to test whether antigen drove CD8+ T cell activation and differentiation in Susac syndrome. The clonality of the CD8+ T cell repertoire was compared across over 9 healthy donors, some 14 Susac syndrome patients and around 16 multiple sclerosis patients.

High-throughput TCR beta sequencing profiled peripheral blood CD8+ and CD4+ T cells from healthy donors, Susac syndrome patients and multiple sclerosis patients. The healthy donors served as controls matched for age and sex. Bulk CD8+ and CD4+ T cells were purified magnetically by negative isolation, whereas CD8+ TEMRA cells were enriched by FACS. Blood was collected in EDTA tubes and processed within 24 hours, with PBMCs isolated through density gradient centrifugation. PBMCs intended for TCR sequencing were cryopreserved in liquid nitrogen and were subsequently thawed in a 37 degrees C water bath. The sorted or isolated CD4+, CD8+ and CD8+ TEMRA cells reached a purity of at least 90%. RNA was extracted using the RNeasy kit, and roughly 0.5 to 1 ug of the RNA was reverse transcribed with random hexamers. The immunoSEQ multiplex PCR assay, which covers 54 Vbeta and 13 Jbeta segments, was used to amplify TCR beta CDR3 regions. PCR amplification bias was corrected using a synthetic template baseline for primer optimization and computational correction. Under the source paper's analysis protocol: Reads were annotated to V, D and J genes according to IMGT and were analyzed with immunoSEQ Analyzer, with only productive sequences retained. Clonality was calculated as one minus the Shannon entropy normalized by log2 of the number of productive unique sequences. For each patient and control, public and private clones were evaluated within the 100 most prevalent clones. Clones were defined as Susac-specific if absent from the healthy and MS cohorts, from 1052 published viral clones and from other ImmuneACCESS disease sequences. TCRdb reran the public reads through fastp at Q25 and MiXCR, keeping productive beta chains. Each entry is one CDR3 protein sequence, shown with its most common DNA and genes. The V and J calls, along with clone size, are taken from TCRdb and not from the paper's own processing. A total of about 120,000 distinct CDR3 sequences appear in this sample, around 93% of them only once. The biggest ten clones account for approximately 0.12% of the sample.

The study at large found these results: The number of individuals in the TCR sequencing and HLA analysis was recognized as being relatively small.

The chain links TRBV5-1 with TRBJ1-3; TRBD1 is a weak D gene call, 5 bases matching. The sample was CD8+ T cells from PBMCs. The sequence came from a human donor in good health. The CDR3 here reads CASSRSPGSSGNTIYF. In nucleotide form, the sequence is TGCGCCAGCAGCAGGAGCCCAGGGAGCTCTGGAAACACCATATATTTT.